This T cell receptor beta chain was documented in a study of blood T cells in healthy people across ages (dated by TCRdb to the mid-2010s). In the study overall: In model experiments, roughly one uniquely barcoded TCR beta cDNA molecule per two T cells was captured by template switching. Using the same blood draw, the study looked at two additional independent replicas of 1 million unique cDNA reads for two donors, one aged 18 to 29 and the other aged 80 or older. The donors were divided into four age groups: young (average approximately 17 years), middle-aged (around 41), aged (roughly 66) and long-lived (roughly 86). Using deep sequencing normalized with unique cDNA molecular identifiers, the study measured how TCR beta repertoire diversity changes with age. To avoid experimental bias, donors of different ages were randomly spread across the sequencing lanes. General findings and caveats noted by the study authors: Because profiling used bulk unsorted PBMCs, naive and antigen-experienced compartments could not be compared conclusively. A strong correlation was found between observed TCR beta diversity and the percentage of naive T cells measured by flow cytometry. As age increased, observed TCR beta diversity per million T cells dropped in a roughly linear way, and a significant reduction was already evident by age about 40. Because donor CMV infection status was unknown, age-related changes in expanded clonotypes were potentially confounded. Compared with the aged group, more naive CD4+ T cells, fewer expanded clones and increased TCR diversity were shown by the long-lived group, suggesting age selection. Estimates of total diversity from one million sequenced T cells were regarded as lower bounds and underestimates.

The library was generated by 5' RACE. A second 7 to 11 cycle PCR used a sample-barcoded 5' primer and a J-beta primer mix. A template-switch 5' adaptor carrying 12 random nucleotides introduced a unique molecular identifier onto each TCR beta cDNA molecule. Each sample yielded at least 3 million CDR3-containing paired-end reads. All of the RNA was converted into first-strand cDNA using the Mint cDNA synthesis kit, with a TRBC-specific oligonucleotide serving as the primer. Following uracil-DNA glycosylase treatment, a first 18-cycle PCR with universal primers M1SS and BC2_uni_R was performed on all cDNA. As for the original processing: For normalization, 1 million high-quality reads, each with a distinct molecular identifier, were randomly selected from each sample. Reads sharing molecular identifiers were discarded rather than binned into consensus sequences. MiTCR, with a Q25 quality threshold and the strictest error-elimination algorithm, was used for CDR3 identification, clonotype clustering and error correction. A nonparametric unseen species model with Euler transformation was used to estimate a lower bound on total TCR beta diversity. TCRdb trimmed public reads at Q25 via fastp, called clones via MiXCR and kept in-frame beta chains. CDR3 protein sequences are deduplicated, and each keeps its most common genes and DNA. TCRdb's processing, not the study's, gives the V and J calls here. The sample table lists 1.5 million to 2 million distinct CDR3 sequences, 35% to 50% of them with a count of one. More than 20% of the sample rests with the top ten.

From the germline V gene, CDR1 is MNHEY and CDR2 is SVGAGI. The CDR3 spans 15 residues, from the cysteine through the phenylalanine. Of the read, only the CDR3 DNA is kept; its 45 bases are in frame from base 1. Systemically healthy Caucasian individuals from Russia, roughly 40 in total and aged about 6 to 95 years, were included as donors. About 10 milliliters of peripheral blood were collected from each donor into EDTA-treated Vacutainer tubes. Ficoll-Paque density-gradient centrifugation was used to isolate PBMCs, with at least 6.5 million per sample. Trizol reagent was used to extract total RNA from the PBMCs, yielding at least 6 micrograms per sample. Naive CD45RAhigh/CD27high T cell percentages were measured by flow cytometry on a PBMC aliquot from every donor. On this clonotype itself: What antigen it recognizes has not been identified. Base-call qualities are not available, and no considerably larger clone is one nucleotide away.

Sequencing was performed on blood. The V gene is TRBV6-5 and the J gene is TRBJ2-5; the D gene is perhaps TRBD1, on 6 matching bases. The closer fit of TRBJ2-7 to the DNA end suggests the J call may be wrong. This clonotype originated in a human donor in good health. The DNA sequence reads TGTGCCAGCAGTTGGGCAGGGGCCGCATCCTACGAGCAGTACTTC. This codes for CASSWAGAASYEQYF.